A single sample gave rise to the 25 T cell receptor beta chains below, sequenced in a study of CD8 T cells in Susac syndrome. RNA was extracted with the RNeasy kit, and a quantity of about 0.45 to 1 ug was reverse transcribed using random hexamers. TCRdb recomputed calls from the immunoSEQ multiplex PCR reads with MiXCR, one row per CDR3 protein. This sample yields about 290,000 distinct CDR3 sequences, of which approximately 85% are seen a single time; roughly 0.21% belongs to the top ten. Sequenced: CD8+ T cells from PBMCs. The source is a human donor with multiple sclerosis.

V and J are TRBV28 and TRBJ2-1; 11 bases align to TRBD2. This CDR3 contains 19 residues. From germline, CDR1 is MDHEN and CDR2 SYDVKM. J was trimmed by 4 bases and V by 6 bases; bases with no gene match: 17. DNA for the CDR3: TGTGCCAGCAGCCTAAGTCAACTAGCGGGAGACCCTAATTACAATGAGCAGTTCTTC. It codes for CASSLSQLAGDPNYNEQFF.

The sample holds one count of this clonotype. The chain uses TRBV4-3 and TRBJ1-1, with TRBD1 as a possible D gene (6 bases). Germline V gene lookup returns CDR1 LGHNA and CDR2 YSLEER. This CDR3 has 16 residues. V was shortened by 4 bases and J by 2 bases, with 17 bases between the two germline ends. The CDR3 coding sequence is TGCGCCAGCAGCCCAGATGATACAGGGCACAACACTGAAGCTTTCTTT. It specifies CASSPDDTGHNTEAFF.

The genes are TRBV6-2 or TRBV6-3 and TRBJ2-3; TRBD1 is a possible D gene (6 bases). This CDR3 has 13 residues. Deletions cut 2 bases from V and 4 bases from J, with 7 bases between. Germline V CDR1 and CDR2: MNHEY, SVGEGT. The CDR3 DNA is TGTGCCAGCAGTTACCGGACAGCAGATACGCAGTATTTT. Its protein is CASSYRTADTQYF.

The chain uses TRBV19 and TRBJ2-1; tentatively, D is TRBD1 (6 bases). The CDR3 has 15 amino acids. Trimming took off 5 bases at V and 1 base at J, with 12 bases between the two ends. The germline gives CDR1 LNHDA, CDR2 SQIVND (reference sequence). The CDR3 loop is CASSVYRASYNEQFF. The CDR3 DNA follows: TGTGCCAGTAGTGTTTACAGGGCTTCCTACAATGAGCAGTTCTTC.

The chain recombines TRBV27 with TRBJ2-7, with D perhaps given as TRBD1 or TRBD2 (6 bases each). This CDR3 region has 17 residues. V was shortened by 3 bases and J by 0 bases, with 18 bases between the two germline ends. Germline loops: CDR1 MNHEY, CDR2 SMNVEV (reference sequence). The CDR3 reads CASSFAFSGAFSYEQYF. The CDR3 bases are TGTGCCAGCAGTTTCGCGTTCTCGGGGGCCTTCTCCTACGAGCAGTACTTC.

The genes are TRBV12-3 or TRBV12-4 and TRBJ2-1, with 12 bases lining up with TRBD2. The V and J ends lost 3 bases and 7 bases, in that order; junction bases with no gene match: 7. There are 16 residues in the CDR3. CDR3 sequence: CASSFVLAGGTNEQFF. The CDR3 DNA is TGTGCCAGCAGTTTCGTACTAGCGGGAGGTACGAATGAGCAGTTCTTC.

The chain recombines TRBV7-3 with TRBJ1-2, with 9 bases fitting TRBD1. V trimming: 5 bases; J trimming: 0 bases; junction bases outside the gene matches: 16. Germline CDR1 SGHTA, CDR2 FQGTGA. The CDR3 has 19 amino acids. CDR3 loop: CASSPLGGQGPAANYGYTF. The DNA for the CDR3 is TGTGCCAGCAGCCCCCTCGGGGGACAGGGACCCGCAGCTAACTATGGCTACACCTTC.

The gene calls are TRBV9 and TRBJ2-7; D unclear. Germline V CDR1 and CDR2: SGDLS, YYNGEE. CDR3 length: 11 amino acids. Trimming cost V 8 bases and J 5 bases, with 11 bases left between them. CDR3 bases: TGTGCCAGTAACCTTGAGAACGAGCAGTACTTC. Translation: CASNLENEQYF.

CDR3 amino acids: CAWTSSYNSPLHF. CDR3 sequence (DNA): TGTGCCTGGACCAGCTCCTATAATTCACCCCTCCACTTT. The chain couples TRBV30 to TRBJ1-6; D gene ambiguous. The ends were cut back, 4 bases at V and 0 bases at J, with 4 bases in the middle. The CDR3 length is 13 residues. Per germline, CDR1 GTSNPN and CDR2 SVGIG (reference sequence).

This chain uses TRBV19 with TRBJ2-1; D is unclear. This CDR3 has 13 amino acids. V dropped 3 bases and J dropped 8 bases, with 11 bases sitting between them. Germline assignment: CDR1 LNHDA and CDR2 SQIVND (reference sequence). The CDR3 sequence is CASSMRFRDEQFF. In DNA form, the CDR3 reads TGTGCCAGTAGTATGAGGTTTCGTGATGAGCAGTTCTTC. The variable domain in full, completed from reference TRBV19 and TRBJ2-1, reads DGGITQSPKYLFRKEGQNVTLSCEQNLNHDAMYWYRQDPGQGLRLIYYSQIVNDFQKGDIAEGYSVSREKKESFPLTVTSAQKNPTAFYLCASSMRFRDEQFFGPGTRLTVL.

V is TRBV4-1 and J is TRBJ2-3, with 7 bases that match TRBD2. CDR1 is MGHRA and CDR2 is YSYEKL in the germline V gene. With 0 bases clipped from V and 2 bases from J, the junction kept 8 bases outside the gene matches. CDR3 size: 17 residues. CDR3 sequence reads: CASSQDLSSGHTDTQYF. The CDR3 nucleotides read TGCGCCAGCAGCCAAGATCTTTCTAGCGGACACACAGATACGCAGTATTTT.

The chain uses TRBV30 and TRBJ1-2; possibly TRBD1 for D (5 bases). The CDR3 spans 17 residues. V was pared by 4 bases and J by 6 bases, with 27 bases between. From germline, CDR1 is GTSNPN and CDR2 SVGIG (reference sequence). CDR3 nucleotides: TGTGCCTGGAAGAACCGCGTTGGAGGGGCCCCACGGGATGGCTACACCTTC. This codes for CAWKNRVGGAPRDGYTF.

J is TRBJ1-1 and V is TRBV30; D ambiguous. This CDR3 spans 11 amino acids. Trimming took off 5 bases at V and 6 bases at J, with 10 bases between the two ends. The germline gives CDR1 GTSNPN, CDR2 SVGIG (reference sequence). CDR3 in amino acids: CAWQWGPEAFF. The CDR3 coding sequence is TGTGCCTGGCAATGGGGTCCTGAAGCTTTCTTT. The full variable domain, completed using reference TRBV30 and TRBJ1-1, is SQTIHQWPATLVQPVGSPLSLECTVEGTSNPNLYWYRQAAGRGLQLLFYSVGIGQISSEVPQNLSASRPQDRQFILSSKKLLLSDSGFYLCAWQWGPEAFFGQGTRLTVV.

This clonotype was seen a handful of times. J is TRBJ2-7 and V is TRBV27, with 7 bases matching TRBD1. Looked up from germline, CDR1 is MNHEY and CDR2 is SMNVEV (reference sequence). This CDR3 is built from 13 residues. After removal of 2 bases from V and 4 bases from J, the junction contained 2 bases not matched to a gene. The CDR3 here is CASSLGQVYEQYF. CDR3 sequence (DNA): TGTGCCAGCAGTTTAGGACAGGTATACGAGCAGTACTTC.

The rearrangement uses TRBV9 and TRBJ2-7, with 8 bases aligning to TRBD2. The CDR3 contains 12 residues. Per the germline V gene, CDR1 is SGDLS and CDR2 is YYNGEE. J lost 6 bases, V lost 4 bases, and 3 bases had no gene match. CDR3 nucleotide sequence: TGTGCCAGCAGCCGGGGGGGAGTCGAGCAGTACTTC. This translates into CASSRGGVEQYF.

CDR3 bases: TGTGCCAGCAGCTTCGGGTGGGGCGACACTGAAGCTTTCTTT. Its protein product is CASSFGWGDTEAFF. The chain links TRBV7-9 to TRBJ1-1; the D gene is possibly TRBD1 (5 bases). The V and J ends lost 3 bases and 3 bases respectively, with 11 bases between them. Germline CDR1 and CDR2: SEHNR and FQNEAQ (reference sequence). CDR3 length equals 14 residues.

The chain employs TRBV30 and TRBJ2-1; the D gene could be TRBD1 or TRBD2 (5 bases each). Trimming took 1 base from V and 2 from J, leaving 12 bases between them. Germline CDR1 GTSNPN, CDR2 SVGIG (reference sequence). This CDR3 spans 15 amino acids. CDR3 nucleotides: TGTGCCTGGAGTGCCGGGACGTCCCCCTACAATGAGCAGTTCTTC. It translates to CAWSAGTSPYNEQFF. The whole variable domain, filled in from reference TRBV30 and TRBJ2-1, reads SQTIHQWPATLVQPVGSPLSLECTVEGTSNPNLYWYRQAAGRGLQLLFYSVGIGQISSEVPQNLSASRPQDRQFILSSKKLLLSDSGFYLCAWSAGTSPYNEQFFGPGTRLTVL.

The gene calls are TRBV5-5 and TRBJ1-1, with unresolved D. V lost 0 bases and J lost 6, with 9 bases in between. Germline V gene sequence: CDR1 SGHKS, CDR2 YYEKEE (reference sequence). This CDR3 spans 13 amino acids. The CDR3 DNA sequence: TGTGCCAGCAGCTTGGTAGGTTACTCTGAAGCTTTCTTT. Translation gives CASSLVGYSEAFF.

The V call is TRBV6-2 or TRBV6-3, the J call TRBJ2-7, with TRBD2 matching 9 bases. Unmatched junction bases numbered 10, after V lost 8 bases and J lost 2 bases. Per germline, CDR1 MNHEY and CDR2 SVGEGT. The CDR3 runs 15 residues. CDR3 nucleotide sequence: TGTGCCAGCGGCGGGAGGGCCCCAGGACCCTACGAGCAGTACTTC. It specifies CASGGRAPGPYEQYF.

This chain connects TRBV12-3 or TRBV12-4 to TRBJ2-1, with D hard to call. The CDR3 runs 12 residues. Deletions cut 6 bases from V and 9 bases from J, with 12 bases between. This CDR3 is CASRDLRLEQFF. The DNA for the CDR3 is TGTGCCAGCAGGGATCTGAGACTTGAGCAGTTCTTC.

This chain joins TRBV7-9 and TRBJ2-1, with 7 bases identical to TRBD2. With 5 bases clipped from V and 5 bases from J, the junction kept 12 bases outside the gene matches. This CDR3 has 16 residues. Germline-derived CDR1 and CDR2 are SEHNR and FQNEAQ (reference sequence). In DNA, the CDR3 is TGTGCCAGCAGCCTAATGGGACTAACCGCAAACAATGAGCAGTTCTTC. It specifies CASSLMGLTANNEQFF.

The chain joins TRBV6-1 to TRBJ2-1, with TRBD2 matching 13 bases. Germline-derived CDR1 and CDR2 are MNHNS and SASEGT. The CDR3 loop spans 17 amino acids. Germline trimming cut 5 bases from V and 0 bases from J; bases unmatched to any gene: 4. CDR3 amino acids: CASSHRTSGSSYNEQFF. CDR3 DNA sequence: TGTGCCAGCAGTCATAGGACTAGCGGGAGCTCCTACAATGAGCAGTTCTTC.

The chain uses TRBV20-1 and TRBJ1-1, with D perhaps TRBD1 (5 bases). Germline CDR1 reads DFQATT; CDR2 reads SNEGSKA (reference sequence). Between the trimmed V and J ends, which lost 5 bases and 5 bases, there was a span of 15 bases. The CDR3 runs 13 residues. In DNA, the CDR3 is TGCAGTGCTCGGGAAGGGGTGAGGACTGAAGCTTTCTTT. Translated, it gives CSAREGVRTEAFF.

This clonotype has more than one count but fewer than ten. The gene calls are TRBV19 and TRBJ2-5, with TRBD1 matching 7 bases. Germline V gives CDR1 LNHDA, CDR2 SQIVND (reference sequence). This CDR3 spans 15 amino acids. V gave up 4 bases and J gave up 2 bases; unmatched junction bases: 7. DNA of the CDR3: TGTGCCAGTAGTAGGGACAGCGATTATCAAGAGACCCAGTACTTC. Its protein product is CASSRDSDYQETQYF.

The chain is built from TRBV19 and TRBJ2-7; D possibly corresponds to TRBD1 (6 bases). The germline CDR1 and CDR2 sequences are LNHDA and SQIVND (reference sequence). The CDR3 has 12 residues. The ends were cut back, 6 bases at V and 7 bases at J, with 13 bases in the middle. In DNA form, the CDR3 reads TGTGCCAGTAGCAGGGGAGCAGGGGAGCAGTACTTC. This gives the protein CASSRGAGEQYF.